This T cell receptor beta chain was recorded in a study of cytomegalovirus exposure and HLA in healthy donors. Study findings and constraints: In most subjects, TCR beta sequences reportedly gave accurate predictions of HLA-A and HLA-B alleles.

The PCR contained 60 Vbeta and 13 Jbeta primers. Clones were read by immunoSEQ multiplex PCR, and TCRdb kept only the in-frame ones, dropping some. The data contain about 160,000 clones, nearly 80% of them seen just once; the ten biggest clones take up around 0.97%. A remark on this clone: Antigen specificity is unknown.

The germline V gene encodes CDR1 MGHRA and CDR2 YSYEKL. The ends were cut back, 3 bases at V and 2 bases at J, with 13 bases in the middle. The CDR3 totals 15 residues. This receptor was identified in a woman aged 45-65 years in good health and CMV-seropositive. The sample was PBMCs. This chain uses TRBV4-1 with TRBJ2-5; tentative D call: TRBD1 (6 bases). Here the CDR3 reads CASSHVDRYQETQYF. In DNA, the CDR3 is TGCGCCAGCAGCCACGTCGACAGGTATCAAGAGACCCAGTACTTC.